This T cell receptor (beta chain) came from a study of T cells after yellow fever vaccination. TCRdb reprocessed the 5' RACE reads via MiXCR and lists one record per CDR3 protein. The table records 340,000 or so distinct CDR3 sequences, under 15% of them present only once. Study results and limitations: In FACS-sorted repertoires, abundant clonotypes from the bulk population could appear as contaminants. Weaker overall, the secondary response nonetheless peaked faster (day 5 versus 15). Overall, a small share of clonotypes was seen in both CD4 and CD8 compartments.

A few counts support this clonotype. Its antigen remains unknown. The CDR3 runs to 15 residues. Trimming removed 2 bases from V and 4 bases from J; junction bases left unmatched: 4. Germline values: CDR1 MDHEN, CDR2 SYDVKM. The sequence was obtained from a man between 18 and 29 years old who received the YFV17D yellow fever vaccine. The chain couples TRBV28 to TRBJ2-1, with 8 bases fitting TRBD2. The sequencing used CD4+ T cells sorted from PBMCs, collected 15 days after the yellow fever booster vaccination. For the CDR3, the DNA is TGTGCCAGCAGTTTACCGGGGGGGAATTACAATGAGCAGTTCTTC. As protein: CASSLPGGNYNEQFF.